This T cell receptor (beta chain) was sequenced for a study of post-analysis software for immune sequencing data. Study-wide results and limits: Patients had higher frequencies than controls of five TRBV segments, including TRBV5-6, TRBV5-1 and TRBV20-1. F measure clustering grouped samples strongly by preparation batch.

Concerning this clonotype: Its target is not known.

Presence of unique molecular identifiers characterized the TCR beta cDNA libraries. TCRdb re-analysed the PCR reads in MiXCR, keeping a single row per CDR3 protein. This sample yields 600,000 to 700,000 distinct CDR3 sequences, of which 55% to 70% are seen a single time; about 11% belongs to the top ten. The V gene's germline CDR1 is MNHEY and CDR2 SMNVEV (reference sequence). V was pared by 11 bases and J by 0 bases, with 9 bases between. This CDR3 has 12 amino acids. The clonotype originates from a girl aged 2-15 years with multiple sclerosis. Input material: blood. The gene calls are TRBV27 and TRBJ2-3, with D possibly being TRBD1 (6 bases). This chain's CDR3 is CAAGTSTDTQYF. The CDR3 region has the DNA TGTGCCGCCGGGACAAGCACAGATACGCAGTATTTT.